Listed here is a single T cell receptor (beta chain). Antigen unknown. Investigators isolated RNA and reverse transcribed it into cDNA to act as the sequencing template. Method: immunoSEQ multiplex PCR; TCRdb's copy keeps in-frame clones and lacks some. The profile shows some 110,000 clones, roughly 55% of them singletons. These data are taken from a study of CD8+ T cells in alopecia areata. V trimming: 2 bases; J trimming: 4 bases; junction bases outside the gene matches: 6. The CDR3 has 14 residues. Germline V lookup: CDR1 SGHDT, CDR2 YYEEEE. Study outcomes and limitations: The study found tofacitinib significantly decreased scalp clonality and expanded CD8+ clones among the top 100.

Treatment in this sample: oral pan-JAK inhibitor, 5-10 mg twice daily. Alopecia areata patients gave lesional scalp punch biopsies and peripheral blood samples. Sorting of PBMCs yielded the CD4+ and CD8+ T cells. The material sequenced was CD8+ T cells sorted from blood, taken at week 24, from a patient treated with tofacitinib. This sequence joins TRBV5-6 and TRBJ2-7; 7 bases align to TRBD1. The sequence was collected from a human donor with alopecia areata. The CDR3 spells CASSFGTVRYEQYF. In DNA form, the CDR3 reads TGTGCCAGCAGCTTCGGGACAGTGAGATACGAGCAGTACTTC.